The rows below give T cell receptor beta chains drawn from one sample of a study of blood T cell repertoires in COVID-19. Sequenced by immunoSEQ multiplex PCR; TCRdb stores in-frame clones only, minus some. The sample has under 250,000 clones, about nine tenths seen once. Input material: peripheral blood. The receptor source for this set is a man aged 30-40 years with COVID-19, enrolled during active disease. The CDR3 runs from the conserved cysteine through the conserved F or W. The D gene is left open where the match is weak. Some rows have no size entry. The others give once, few or many, or a class for an expanded clone.

d_call j_call clone_size v_call cdr3_nt cdr3_aa
TRBD2 TRBJ2-3 . TRBV20-1 TGCAGTGCTAGTGGGGGACTAGCGGGGGTGGGTGATACGCAGTATTTT CSASGGLAGVGDTQYF
TRBD1 TRBJ2-3 . TRBV27 TGTGCCAGCAGTCCGTGGGGCCAAGGACAGGGGGATACGCAGTATTTT CASSPWGQGQGDTQYF
TRBD1 TRBJ1-6 . TRBV6-6 TGTGCCAGCAGTTACGACAGGGTGGTAAATAATTCACCCCTCCACTTT CASSYDRVVNNSPLHF
TRBD2 TRBJ2-1 . TRBV6-6 TGTGCCAGCAGCTCCGGGACTAGCGGGTACAATGAGCAGTTCTTC CASSSGTSGYNEQFF
. TRBJ1-3 . TRBV28 TGTGCCAGCAGCCTAGGAGGAAACACCATATATTTT CASSLGGNTIYF
TRBD1 TRBJ2-7 . TRBV6-1 TGTGCCAGCAGTGCCGGGACAGCACCCTACGAGCAGTACTTC CASSAGTAPYEQYF
TRBD1 TRBJ1-1 . TRBV6-6 TGTGCCAGCAGTTACTCGACAGGGGGGTTTCCTGAAGCTTTCTTT CASSYSTGGFPEAFF
. TRBJ1-1 . TRBV6-1 TGTGCCAGCAGTGACAGGGGTTATACTGAAGCTTTCTTT CASSDRGYTEAFF
TRBD1 TRBJ2-6 . TRBV7-9 TGTGCCAGCAGCTTAGAGACAGGGGCTGGGGCCAACGTCCTGACTTTC CASSLETGAGANVLTF
. TRBJ2-2 . TRBV6-5 TGTGCCAGCAGTTACTCGCGGGGCGGGGAGCTGTTTTTT CASSYSRGGELFF
. TRBJ1-2 . TRBV5-4 TGTGCCAGCAGCTTGAACAGGGAGACCTATGGCTACACCTTC CASSLNRETYGYTF
. TRBJ1-6 . TRBV7-2 TGTGCCAGCAGCTTGTCAGTTAATTCACCCCTCCACTTT CASSLSVNSPLHF
TRBD2 TRBJ2-1 . TRBV9 TGTGCCAGCAGCCCTTGGACTAGCGCGCACAATGAGCAGTTCTTC CASSPWTSAHNEQFF
. TRBJ2-7 . TRBV19 TGTGCCAGTAGTCTAGCCTATTCCCACTACGAGCAGTACTTC CASSLAYSHYEQYF
TRBD1 TRBJ1-2 . TRBV28 TGTGCCAGCACCCTGGACAGGGGGCGCGGTGGCTACACCTTC CASTLDRGRGGYTF
. TRBJ2-7 few TRBV28 TGTGCCAGCAGTTTTTACTACGAGCAGTACTTC CASSFYYEQYF
TRBD1 TRBJ2-7 few TRBV28 TGTGCCAGCAGGGGACAGGGAAGCTCCTACGAGCAGTACTTC CASRGQGSSYEQYF
. TRBJ1-2 . TRBV19 TGTGCCAGTAGTGAGAATCTACCTAACTATGGCTACACCTTC CASSENLPNYGYTF
. TRBJ1-4 . TRBV7-9 TGTGCCAGCAGCTTAGACGGTGGGCCGAGGGGGCTGTTTTTT CASSLDGGPRGLFF
TRBD1 TRBJ2-1 . TRBV30 TGTGCCTGGGCCTTGGGGACAGGGAACAATGAGCAGTTCTTC CAWALGTGNNEQFF
TRBD1 TRBJ2-1 . TRBV7-9 TGTGCCAGCAGCCCGACCCAGGGGGCTACCGCTGAGCAGTTCTTC CASSPTQGATAEQFF
TRBD1 TRBJ1-2 . TRBV7-9 TGTGCCAGCAGCTTAGGAGACAGGGTTGAGGGCTACACCTTC CASSLGDRVEGYTF
TRBD1 TRBJ1-4 . TRBV4-1 TGCGCCAGCAGCCAGGCCGGGACAGGGAGTGAAAAACTGTTTTTT CASSQAGTGSEKLFF
TRBD1 TRBJ1-5 . TRBV2 TGTGCCAGCAGCCTAGGACAGGGGAATCAGCCCCAGCATTTT CASSLGQGNQPQHF
TRBD1 TRBJ2-3 . TRBV19 TGTGCCACAAACAGGGGGCAGGCAGATACGCAGTATTTT CATNRGQADTQYF
TRBD2 TRBJ2-7 . TRBV28 TGTGCCAGCGGGACTAGCGGTCCCTACGAGCAGTACTTC CASGTSGPYEQYF
TRBD1 TRBJ1-4 few TRBV19 TGTGCCAGTAGTACACAGGGGGCCATTCAAAAACTGTTTTTT CASSTQGAIQKLFF
. TRBJ2-6 . TRBV6-1 TGTGCCAGCAGTGAAGGGGACTCCGGGGCCAACGTCCTGACTTTC CASSEGDSGANVLTF
. TRBJ1-1 . TRBV6-6 TGTGCCAGCAGTTACGACAGCCTGAACACTGAAGCTTTCTTT CASSYDSLNTEAFF
. TRBJ1-5 . TRBV30 TGTGCCTGGAGTGTACAAGGGGCTCAGCCCCAGCATTTT CAWSVQGAQPQHF
. TRBJ1-2 . TRBV5-1 TGCGCCAGCAGCTTGCTCGAGCTAGGCTATGGCTACACCTTC CASSLLELGYGYTF
TRBD1 TRBJ1-1 . TRBV19 TGTGCCAGTAGTGGCGCAGGGGGCAGGAGGGCAGCAACTATGAACACTGAAGCTTTCTTT CASSGAGGRRAATMNTEAFF
TRBD2 TRBJ2-5 once TRBV9 TGTGCCAGCAGCACGGGACTAGCGGGAGGGCCTCTCGAAGAGACCCAGTACTTC CASSTGLAGGPLEETQYF
TRBD2 TRBJ2-3 . TRBV7-2 TGTGCCAGCAGCTTAGCTGGCGGGGGGGGTACAGATACGCAGTATTTT CASSLAGGGGTDTQYF
. TRBJ2-7 . TRBV19 TGTGCCAGTAGTAGGGGACTGCATGCCCCCTACGAGCAGTACTTC CASSRGLHAPYEQYF
. TRBJ1-2 . TRBV7-2 TGTGCCAGCAGCTTAGCGCCAGTTGACTATGGCTACACCTTC CASSLAPVDYGYTF
TRBD1 TRBJ1-3 once TRBV19 TGTGCCAGTACCCGCGGGACAGACTCTGGAAACACCATATATTTT CASTRGTDSGNTIYF
TRBD1 TRBJ2-3 once TRBV4-1 TGCGCCAGCAGCCAAGGACAGGGGGTGGCAGATACGCAGTATTTT CASSQGQGVADTQYF
TRBD1 TRBJ2-7 . TRBV7-9 TGTGCCAGCAGCTTAGGATGGACAGGGGGTAACGAGCAGTACTTC CASSLGWTGGNEQYF
TRBD2 TRBJ2-1 . TRBV7-9 TGTGCCAGCAGCTTGGGACTAGCGAGTTCCTACAATGAGCAGTTCTTC CASSLGLASSYNEQFF
. TRBJ2-7 once TRBV5-1 TGCGCCAGCAGCGTATCAGGGGACTACTCCTACGAGCAGTACTTC CASSVSGDYSYEQYF
TRBD2 TRBJ2-4 . TRBV5-4 TGTGCCAGCAGCCGGGGGGGGGCCGAAAACATTCAGTACTTC CASSRGGAENIQYF
TRBD1 TRBJ2-7 . TRBV24-1 TGTGCCACCAGTGACCCCACAGGGGGCGCATCCTACGAGCAGTACTTC CATSDPTGGASYEQYF
TRBD1 TRBJ2-2 . TRBV7-2 TGTGCCAGCAGCCCGACAGGGAACGGGGAGCTGTTTTTT CASSPTGNGELFF
TRBD1 TRBJ1-2 . TRBV3-1/TRBV3-2 TGTGCCAGCAGCCAAACTACCACAGGGGGAAGTTTCTATGGCTACACCTTC CASSQTTTGGSFYGYTF